The present T cell receptor (beta chain) was sequenced within a study of CD8 T cells in ankylosing spondylitis. Study results and caveats: Reportedly, matched ankylosing spondylitis synovial fluid was significantly enriched for disease-linked clones. A TCR beta motif of roughly 8 highly homologous variants appeared characteristic of ankylosing spondylitis blood. Peripheral blood samples showed relatively rare disease-linked clones, and these clones were CD8+.

Scientists made TCR beta libraries using quantitative 5'-RACE with molecular barcodes. Via MiXCR, TCRdb re-called the 5' RACE reads, giving one row per CDR3 protein. The sample contains about 400,000 distinct CDR3 sequences, approximately 20% of which appear only once. V was clipped by 3 bases and J by 2 bases; unmatched bases: 7. Germline-derived CDR1 and CDR2 are SGHDN and FVKESK. The CDR3 is 15 amino acids. Of note for this clonotype: Its antigen remains unidentified.

The rearrangement links TRBV14 to TRBJ2-7; 7 bases are a match to TRBD2. Sequencing was carried out using blood, either unsorted or a sorted T cell fraction (not recorded which). The TCR sequence derives from a male donor with ankylosing spondylitis or in good health (not recorded which). The CDR3 loop is CASSHEAGPPYEQYF. CDR3 coding DNA: TGTGCCAGCAGCCACGAAGCGGGGCCACCCTACGAGCAGTACTTC.